This record concerns one TCR beta chain sequence. The data were taken from a study of T cell responses to AZD1222 COVID-19 vaccine. The method was immunoSEQ multiplex PCR; TCRdb's version includes in-frame clones alone and lacks a portion of them. The table has 150,000 to 200,000 clones, roughly 88% seen once. Germline V CDR1 and CDR2: MNHEY, SVGAGI. V gave up 0 bases and J gave up 7 bases, with 9 bases separating them. The CDR3 runs 13 residues. The source of this sequence is an adult in good health. The chain links TRBV6-5 to TRBJ1-1; the D is unclear. The input for sequencing was peripheral blood, taken on day 0 of AZD1222 vaccination. The CDR3 coding sequence is TGTGCCAGCAGTTACTCCCTCTGGGGTGAAGCTTTCTTT. It codes for CASSYSLWGEAFF.